This T cell receptor beta chain was observed in a study of CD8+ T cells in alopecia areata. The CDR3 is 15 residues long. Germline V gene data show CDR1 as GTSNPN and CDR2 as SVGIG (reference sequence). V trimming: 4 bases; J trimming: 5 bases; junction bases outside the gene matches: 8. Sequencing used cDNA as its template, made by extracting RNA and reverse transcribing it. Produced via immunoSEQ multiplex PCR; TCRdb's table is partial and in-frame only. The sample lists 170,000 or so clones, roughly 60% occurring once. This clone was counted a few times. The gene calls are TRBV30 and TRBJ1-6, with 7 bases matching TRBD1. This specimen consisted of CD4+ T cells sorted from blood, obtained at week 0. This TCR was sampled from a human donor with alopecia areata. CDR3 bases: TGTGCCTGGATACAGGGGAGTGGTAATAATTCACCCCTCCACTTT. This translates into CAWIQGSGNNSPLHF.